This T cell receptor (beta chain) was documented in a study of shared clonotypes between healthy human individuals. Findings and limits, study-wide: Naive subsets, compared against memory subsets, generally had larger estimated richness values. The study found lower generation probabilities in non-shared clonotypes than in those shared by all four donors.

In regard to this clone: Its specificity is unknown.

V lost 4 bases and J lost 5, with 14 bases in between. CDR1 KGHSH and CDR2 LQKENI come from the germline V gene. The CDR3 consists of 14 residues. Deep-level settings were used for running the assay. Each cell subset's genomic DNA was divided evenly among several immunoSEQ plates. Generated by immunoSEQ multiplex PCR, the TCRdb table keeps only in-frame clones and is missing some. The sample has some 2.1 million clones, 90% to 95% seen once; the top ten hold approximately 0.13%. The rearrangement links TRBV18 to TRBJ2-5; D tentatively reads TRBD1 or TRBD2 (6 bases each). What was sequenced was naive CD4+ T cells sorted from blood. Subset here: CD45RA+ positively selected. This receptor was identified in a man younger than 35 in good health. CDR3 coding DNA: TGTGCCAGCTCACGTGGGGTCGGGGGCGAGACCCAGTACTTC. Translated, it gives CASSRGVGGETQYF.